These T cell receptor beta chains were read from a single sample in a study of regulatory T cells in long-lasting Graves disease. TCRdb reanalysed the multiplex PCR reads using MiXCR and keeps one entry per CDR3 protein. The table includes approximately 560,000 distinct CDR3 sequences, 15% to 20% detected once. A further study also used this sample, focusing on T cells in Graves' hyperthyroidism and ophthalmopathy.

The sample here was peripheral blood mononuclear cells (PBMCs), taken at new diagnosis, from a patient treated with antithyroid drugs. These receptor sequences come from a man younger than 35 with Graves disease. The conserved cysteine and the conserved F or W are not part of the CDR3 here. The order of the fields is J gene, V gene, clone size, CDR3 protein. Size is stated for part of the rows, as once, few or many counts, or as a class when the clone is expanded.

TRBJ2-7,TRBV30,few,AWSESGSYEQY
TRBJ2-7,TRBV29-1,many,SVVGTPGEDEQY
TRBJ2-7,TRBV12-3/TRBV12-4,many,ASSLQGGIYEQY
TRBJ2-5,TRBV20-1,NA,SARSGRAEETQY
TRBJ2-5,TRBV2,many,ASSLAARETQY
TRBJ2-7,TRBV19,NA,ASSMFATGSYEQY
TRBJ2-3,TRBV29-1,many,SAVDGRAESPSTDTQY
TRBJ2-1,TRBV4-1,NA,ASSQVDLAVSYNEQF
TRBJ2-2,TRBV4-1,NA,ASSQPGTSGTYTGELF
TRBJ2-2,TRBV11-2,many,ASSLVGRITGELF
TRBJ2-3,TRBV27,many,ASRLRGQAGWGTDTQY
TRBJ1-2,TRBV11-2,many,ASRRGTDPDGYT
TRBJ2-7,TRBV25-1,many,ASRRTGGNEQY
TRBJ2-2,TRBV12-3/TRBV12-4,many,ASSLNLLLGELF
TRBJ2-7,TRBV6-2/TRBV6-3,NA,ASRQSRAGFYEQY
TRBJ2-7,TRBV12-3/TRBV12-4,many,ARLDSVGGRAYEQY
TRBJ2-4,TRBV3-1,few,ASSGQGGIQY
TRBJ2-5,TRBV5-1,NA,ASSPRTNQETQY
TRBJ2-1,TRBV2,many,ASSEPLAGVANEQF
TRBJ2-4,TRBV18,few,ASSLGRRAEAKNIQY
TRBJ1-1,TRBV6-1,many,ASNLQGAAEAF
TRBJ1-4,TRBV6-2/TRBV6-3,few,ASRETQGTGEKLF
TRBJ1-6,TRBV3-1,few,ASSPRVAGKSLLH
TRBJ1-2,TRBV28,many,ASSHLTDNYGYT
TRBJ1-2,TRBV20-1,NA,SARTFTGKGVNYGYT
TRBJ2-7,TRBV20-1,NA,SASRLAFTAYEQY
TRBJ2-7,TRBV20-1,many,SVARDFLPYEQY
TRBJ2-1,TRBV7-6,many,ASSLAPTPNNEQF
TRBJ2-1,TRBV10-3,few,AISAGTSGSYNEQF
TRBJ2-7,TRBV5-1,many,ASSPGPVGEQY
TRBJ2-7,TRBV7-2,many,ASSLSPSSYEQY
TRBJ2-1,TRBV7-2,many,ASSLDRIGV
TRBJ1-5,TRBV19,few,ASHGQGGSHPQH
TRBJ1-6,TRBV6-1,NA,ASSEAGGRGFNSPLH
TRBJ2-7,TRBV2,few,ASTPPPGQGSYEQY
TRBJ2-1,TRBV5-1,many,ASSGTDRDSYNEQF
TRBJ2-7,TRBV3-1,many,ASSPQTYEQY
TRBJ1-2,TRBV2,many,ASSVVRADYGYT
TRBJ2-3,TRBV11-2,many,ASSLDVGDTQY
TRBJ2-2,TRBV27,many,ASSPGTGTGELF
TRBJ1-4,TRBV12-3/TRBV12-4,many,ASIVRPARNEKLF
TRBJ1-5,TRBV27,NA,ASTPGGRSQPQH
TRBJ2-1,TRBV6-4,NA,ASSDSMDRAGEQF
TRBJ2-7,TRBV7-9,few,ASSLATGAYEQY
TRBJ1-5,TRBV20-1,NA,SARPGTGNQPQQ
TRBJ1-1,TRBV2,many,ASSDRTGVTEAF
TRBJ2-5,TRBV20-1,NA,SAWIDGLAGRETQY
TRBJ2-1,TRBV20-1,NA,SARPSGRGYNEQF
TRBJ2-3,TRBV5-1,few,ASSLDPGLGTDTQY
TRBJ2-1,TRBV19,NA,ASSIGRGRTLYNEQF
TRBJ2-1,TRBV24-1,NA,ATSDFWNEQF
TRBJ1-2,TRBV28,many,ASSQGGSANYGYT
TRBJ2-3,TRBV20-1,many,SARLAGVRDTQY
TRBJ2-2,TRBV2,many,ASRGGWRPTGELF
TRBJ1-1,TRBV9,NA,ASSVVSQNTEAF
TRBJ2-2,TRBV7-9,NA,ASSSQPRDGANTGELF
TRBJ2-2,TRBV2,many,ASSEGWLAGDGELF
NA,TRBV12-3/TRBV12-4,many,ASRGILGPRQVNEQF
TRBJ2-5,TRBV30,few,AWTSGGRSQETQY